A selection of T cell receptor beta chains follows, all from one sample in a study of radiation and T cells in renal cell carcinoma. Data came from immunoSEQ multiplex PCR; TCRdb stores just in-frame clones and leaves some out. The sample has about 16,000 clones, about half seen once; the top ten hold around 40%. The sequenced sample was tumor tissue, obtained from a patient whose treatment included radiotherapy and nephrectomy. The receptors were sampled from a woman aged 60-75 years with renal cell carcinoma. Each CDR3 is given with its conserved first and last residue. D genes are given only for firm matches. Clone sizes are given selectively: once, few, many, or a class where the clone is expanded.

D gene	clone size	V gene	J gene	CDR3 protein	CDR3 DNA
NA	medium-sized	TRBV21-1	TRBJ1-2	CASILSGGYGYTF	TGTGCCAGCATCCTTTCCGGGGGCTATGGCTACACCTTC
TRBD2	NA	TRBV28	TRBJ2-7	CASSPPAGGTSSYEQYF	TGTGCCAGCAGTCCTCCAGCGGGGGGGACGAGCTCCTACGAGCAGTACTTC
NA	NA	TRBV27	TRBJ2-7	CASSDTTQTYEQYF	TGTGCCAGCAGTGATACGACACAAACCTACGAGCAGTACTTC
TRBD1	few	TRBV27	TRBJ1-6	CASSLDRVNSPLHF	TGTGCCAGCAGCTTGGACAGGGTGAATTCACCCCTCCACTTT
TRBD1	NA	TRBV2	TRBJ1-1	CASGTGVGTEAFF	TGTGCCAGCGGGACAGGGGTTGGGACTGAAGCTTTCTTT
NA	NA	TRBV6-6	TRBJ1-2	CASSYSMAVNYGYTF	TGTGCCAGCAGTTACTCGATGGCGGTAAACTATGGCTACACCTTC
NA	few	TRBV27	TRBJ2-7	CASSLAATYEQYF	TGTGCCAGCAGTTTAGCGGCAACCTACGAGCAGTACTTC
NA	NA	TRBV4-1	TRBJ2-6	CASSGWTEPQSRANVLTF	TGCGCCAGCAGCGGCTGGACAGAACCACAAAGTCGGGCCAACGTCCTGACTTTC
NA	once	TRBV25-1	TRBJ1-1	CASSLTGRGGTEAFF	TGTGCCAGCAGTTTGACGGGTCGGGGGGGTACTGAAGCTTTCTTT
NA	NA	TRBV28	TRBJ2-1	CASSLGAPNNEQFF	TGTGCCAGCAGTTTAGGGGCCCCAAACAATGAGCAGTTCTTC
NA	NA	TRBV9	TRBJ1-4	CASSVGGNTNEKLFF	TGTGCCAGCAGCGTAGGAGGTAACACTAATGAAAAACTGTTTTTT
NA	NA	TRBV9	TRBJ2-3	CASSVGRTTDTQYF	TGTGCCAGCAGCGTAGGAAGAACCACAGATACGCAGTATTTT
TRBD2	many	TRBV9	TRBJ2-7	CASSGSGGIYEQYF	TGTGCCAGCAGCGGTAGCGGGGGGATCTACGAGCAGTACTTC
NA	NA	TRBV20-1	TRBJ2-7	CSASAYEQYF	TGCAGTGCTAGCGCCTACGAGCAGTACTTC
NA	NA	TRBV6-1	TRBJ1-2	CASSESGRLVGYTF	TGTGCCAGCAGTGAATCTGGCAGGTTAGTCGGCTACACCTTC
NA	few	TRBV9	TRBJ1-1	CASSVDGGNTEAFF	TGTGCCAGCAGCGTGGACGGGGGAAACACTGAAGCTTTCTTT
TRBD1	NA	TRBV10-3	TRBJ1-5	CAITDRADQPQHF	TGTGCCATCACCGACAGGGCGGATCAGCCCCAGCATTTT
NA	NA	TRBV7-3	TRBJ2-5	CVSSWGSGETQYF	TGTGTCAGCTCTTGGGGCTCGGGGGAGACCCAGTACTTC
TRBD1	once	TRBV5-5	TRBJ1-4	CASSDGTGNEKLFF	TGTGCCAGCAGCGACGGGACAGGGAATGAAAAACTGTTTTTT
NA	many	TRBV9	TRBJ2-3	CASSVEGYGADTQYF	TGTGCCAGCAGCGTAGAAGGGTATGGGGCAGATACGCAGTATTTT
NA	NA	TRBV6-5	TRBJ1-5	CASSYYSNQPQHF	TGTGCCAGCAGTTACTATAGCAATCAGCCCCAGCATTTT
TRBD1	NA	TRBV7-9	TRBJ2-7	CASSLGQGFYEQYF	TGTGCCAGCAGTTTGGGACAGGGGTTCTACGAGCAGTACTTC
NA	NA	TRBV19	TRBJ2-1	CASSISPGLHNEQFF	TGTGCCAGTAGTATTTCCCCGGGGTTGCACAATGAGCAGTTCTTC
NA	NA	TRBV10-3	TRBJ1-3	CAIRRRTSGNTIYF	TGTGCCATCAGGAGGAGGACCTCTGGAAACACCATATATTTT
TRBD1	many	TRBV27	TRBJ1-5	CASMVEGALGNQPQHF	TGTGCCAGCATGGTTGAGGGGGCGCTGGGCAATCAGCCCCAGCATTTT
NA	NA	TRBV28	TRBJ1-1	CASSFRSGARAFF	TGTGCCAGCAGTTTCCGATCCGGGGCCCGAGCTTTCTTT
TRBD1	many	TRBV6-5	TRBJ1-2	CASLDRIHGYTF	TGTGCCAGTTTGGACAGGATACATGGCTACACCTTC
NA	NA	TRBV4-1	TRBJ2-7	CASSLRLTRSYEQYF	TGCGCCAGCAGCCTTCGACTTACTCGATCCTACGAGCAGTACTTC
NA	many	TRBV9	TRBJ2-2	CASSVEGSNTGELFF	TGTGCCAGCAGCGTAGAGGGAAGCAACACCGGGGAGCTGTTTTTT
NA	NA	TRBV29-1	TRBJ1-1	CSGLNTEAFF	TGCAGCGGTTTGAACACTGAAGCTTTCTTT
TRBD1	NA	TRBV29-1	TRBJ1-1	CSARQGNTEAFF	TGCAGCGCGAGACAGGGGAACACTGAAGCTTTCTTT
TRBD1	NA	TRBV7-3	TRBJ1-2	CASSPTGTGVHGYTF	TGTGCCAGCAGCCCGACCGGGACAGGGGTTCATGGCTACACCTTC
NA	NA	TRBV6-1	TRBJ1-3	CASSEVAAGALGNTIYF	TGTGCCAGCAGTGAAGTTGCGGCGGGGGCGCTCGGAAACACCATATATTTT
NA	few	TRBV6-6	TRBJ2-7	CASSYYPGYEQYF	TGTGCCAGCAGTTACTACCCCGGCTACGAGCAGTACTTC
NA	NA	TRBV7-2	TRBJ2-3	CASSLGGLATDTQYF	TGTGCCAGCAGCTTAGGGGGTTTAGCGACAGATACGCAGTATTTT
NA	NA	TRBV9	TRBJ2-7	CASSGGGQLTNQYF	TGTGCCAGCAGCGGGGGGGGACAGCTCACTAACCAGTACTTC
NA	NA	TRBV6-6	TRBJ1-3	CASRPGSGGGGNTIYF	TGTGCCAGCAGACCCGGGTCTGGAGGAGGCGGAAACACCATATATTTT
TRBD1	NA	TRBV7-2	TRBJ1-1	CASLTGRNTEAFF	TGTGCCAGCCTGACAGGGAGGAACACTGAAGCTTTCTTT